This is a list of T cell receptor beta chains from one sample in a study of T cells in Graves' hyperthyroidism and ophthalmopathy. TCRdb passed the multiplex PCR reads through MiXCR, listing each CDR3 protein once. The sample has tens of thousands of distinct CDR3 sequences; roughly 45% are singletons. Sample: blood. The receptors come from a woman aged 30 to 39 with Graves' hyperthyroidism. Each CDR3 is given with its conserved first and last residue. A D gene is named only where the DNA matches it firmly. Clone size is stated in some rows and not others, as once, few, many or a class when expanded.

v_call	d_call	clone_size	j_call	cdr3_nt	cdr3_aa
TRBV18	TRBD1	few	TRBJ1-2	TGTGCCAGCTCACCGACAGGGATTAGCTATGGCTACACCTTC	CASSPTGISYGYTF
TRBV20-1	TRBD2	once	TRBJ2-1	TGCAGTGCTAACGACCTGGGAGGGCCGGATGAGCAGTTCTTC	CSANDLGGPDEQFF
TRBV6-1	NA	many	TRBJ1-1	TGTGCCAGCATGGACACCCCGAACACTGAAGCTTTCTTT	CASMDTPNTEAFF
TRBV7-2	TRBD1	NA	TRBJ1-3	TGTGCCAGCAGCCCACCCAGGGACAGGGTCTCTGGAAACACCATATATTTT	CASSPPRDRVSGNTIYF
TRBV2	TRBD2	medium-sized	TRBJ2-7	TGTGCCAGCAGAGCGACTAGCGGGAGAGACGAGCAGTACTTC	CASRATSGRDEQYF
TRBV12-5	TRBD2	NA	TRBJ2-7	TGTACTAGCGGCTTTGTAGCTTTGGGCTACGAGCAGTACTTC	CTSGFVALGYEQYF
TRBV2	NA	NA	TRBJ1-2	TGTGCCAGCAGTGATTCTCGGGATTCTAACTATGGCTACACCTTC	CASSDSRDSNYGYTF
TRBV28	NA	many	TRBJ2-1	TGTGCCAGCCAAAACCGGGACTTCGCCAAATATGAGCAGTTCTTC	CASQNRDFAKYEQFF
TRBV6-2/TRBV6-3	TRBD2	many	TRBJ2-1	TGTGCCAGCACGCTGAACCGCCTCGGGACTAGCGGGAGCAATGAGCAGTTCTTC	CASTLNRLGTSGSNEQFF
TRBV29-1	NA	many	TRBJ2-5	TGCAGCGGTGCTAGGGGGCAAGAGACCCAGTACTTC	CSGARGQETQYF
TRBV27	NA	many	TRBJ1-1	TGTGCCACCATCCTCCCGTTGGGGAGAGCTTTCTTT	CATILPLGRAFF
TRBV28	TRBD1	many	TRBJ1-5	TGTGCCAGCAGTTTAGGGGGTCAGGGGGGTTGGCAGCCCCAGCATTTT	CASSLGGQGGWQPQHF
TRBV24-1	NA	NA	TRBJ1-5	TGTGCCACCAGTGAAACCCAGGAGTTT	CATSETQEF
TRBV11-2	TRBD1	once	TRBJ1-3	TGTGCCAGCAGCCTGGGACAGGGGGCTGGAAACACCATATATTTT	CASSLGQGAGNTIYF
TRBV10-3	TRBD1	once	TRBJ1-5	TGTGCCTGCGGGACAGGAGATGGCAATCGGCCCCAGCATTTT	CACGTGDGNRPQHF
TRBV3-1	NA	many	TRBJ2-2	TGTGCCAGCAGCCAAGACCCCGGGGAGCTGTTTTTT	CASSQDPGELFF
TRBV5-1	NA	many	TRBJ1-1	TGCGCCAGCGGCCCGGAGCGGGGACCCACTGAAGCTTTCTTT	CASGPERGPTEAFF
TRBV19	NA	NA	TRBJ2-1	TGCGCCAGTAGTATCTTCGGGACAAACTACAATGAGCAGTCCTTT	CASSIFGTNYNEQSF
TRBV6-5	NA	many	TRBJ2-7	TGTGCCAGCAGTTACCTGGACCGATACGAGCAGTACTTC	CASSYLDRYEQYF
TRBV6-6	TRBD2	many	TRBJ2-1	TGTGCCAGCAGGCGGCTAGCGGTTGAGCAGTTCTTC	CASRRLAVEQFF
TRBV6-1	NA	many	TRBJ1-6	TGTGCCAGCGATCTTACTAATTCACCCCTCCACTTT	CASDLTNSPLHF
TRBV20-1	NA	many	TRBJ2-5	TGCAGTGCTAGAGATGCAGGGAGACAGACCCAGTACTTC	CSARDAGRQTQYF
TRBV20-1	NA	NA	TRBJ2-4	TGCAGTGCTAGAGATGTTGAATCCGTAGCCAAAAACATTCAGTACTTC	CSARDVESVAKNIQYF
TRBV6-1	NA	many	TRBJ1-5	TGTGCCAGCAGATCGGGACCGTTTAGCAATCAGCCCCAGCATTTT	CASRSGPFSNQPQHF
TRBV10-1	TRBD2	medium-sized	TRBJ2-3	TGCGCCAGCAGTGAGCCGGGACTAGCGGGAGGAAAAGATACGCAGTATTTT	CASSEPGLAGGKDTQYF
TRBV6-5	NA	NA	TRBJ1-2	TGTGCCAGCAGTCGACAGAACACTGAAGCTTTCTACACCTTC	CASSRQNTEAFYTF
TRBV6-4	TRBD2	NA	TRBJ2-1	TGTGCCGGGGCAGACGGGGGGAGGAATGAGCAGTTCTTC	CAGADGGRNEQFF
TRBV11-3	NA	NA	TRBJ2-6	TGTGCCAGCAGTCTGGACAGCACTGGGGCCAACGTCCTGACTTTC	CASSLDSTGANVLTF
TRBV14	TRBD1	many	TRBJ1-2	TGTGCCAGCAGCTCCATAGACAGGGGGCAGGTCCATGGCTACACCTTC	CASSSIDRGQVHGYTF
TRBV2	NA	medium-sized	TRBJ1-1	TGTGCCAGCATTTGGTACACTGAAGCTTTCTTT	CASIWYTEAFF
TRBV20-1	TRBD1	NA	TRBJ1-1	TGCAGTGCCCTAGGACTGGACAGGGGGCTTACTGAAGCTTTCTTT	CSALGLDRGLTEAFF
TRBV19	TRBD1	NA	TRBJ1-3	TGTGCCAGCCACGGACAGGGAAGAAACACCATATATTTT	CASHGQGRNTIYF